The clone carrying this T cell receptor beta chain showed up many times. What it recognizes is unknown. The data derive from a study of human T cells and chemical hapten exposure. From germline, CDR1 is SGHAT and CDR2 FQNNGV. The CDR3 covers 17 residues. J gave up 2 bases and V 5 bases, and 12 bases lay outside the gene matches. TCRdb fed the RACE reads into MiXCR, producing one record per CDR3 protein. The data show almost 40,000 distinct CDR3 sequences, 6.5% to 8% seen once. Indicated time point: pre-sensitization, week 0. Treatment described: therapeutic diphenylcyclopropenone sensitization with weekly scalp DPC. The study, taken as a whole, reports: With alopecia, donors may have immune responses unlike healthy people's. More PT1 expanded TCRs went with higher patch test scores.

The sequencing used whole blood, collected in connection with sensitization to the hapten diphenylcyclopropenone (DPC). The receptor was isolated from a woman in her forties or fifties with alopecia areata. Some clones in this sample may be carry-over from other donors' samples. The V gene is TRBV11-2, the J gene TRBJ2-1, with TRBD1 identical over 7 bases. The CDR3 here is CASSKVPGGFAYNEQFF. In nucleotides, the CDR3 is TGTGCCAGCAGCAAGGTACCAGGGGGTTTTGCCTACAATGAGCAGTTCTTC.